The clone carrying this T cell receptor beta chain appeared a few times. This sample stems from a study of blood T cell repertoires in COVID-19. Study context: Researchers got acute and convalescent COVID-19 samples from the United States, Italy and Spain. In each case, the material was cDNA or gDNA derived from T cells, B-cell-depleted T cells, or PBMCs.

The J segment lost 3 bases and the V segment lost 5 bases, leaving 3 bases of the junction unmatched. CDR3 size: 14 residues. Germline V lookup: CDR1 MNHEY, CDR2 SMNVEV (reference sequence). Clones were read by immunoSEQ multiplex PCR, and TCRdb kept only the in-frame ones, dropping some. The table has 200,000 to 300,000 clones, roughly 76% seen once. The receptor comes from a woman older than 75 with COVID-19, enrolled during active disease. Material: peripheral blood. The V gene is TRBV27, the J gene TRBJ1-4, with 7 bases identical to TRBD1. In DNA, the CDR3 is TGTGCCAGCAGTGGACAGGAGTCTAATGAAAAACTGTTTTTT. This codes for CASSGQESNEKLFF.